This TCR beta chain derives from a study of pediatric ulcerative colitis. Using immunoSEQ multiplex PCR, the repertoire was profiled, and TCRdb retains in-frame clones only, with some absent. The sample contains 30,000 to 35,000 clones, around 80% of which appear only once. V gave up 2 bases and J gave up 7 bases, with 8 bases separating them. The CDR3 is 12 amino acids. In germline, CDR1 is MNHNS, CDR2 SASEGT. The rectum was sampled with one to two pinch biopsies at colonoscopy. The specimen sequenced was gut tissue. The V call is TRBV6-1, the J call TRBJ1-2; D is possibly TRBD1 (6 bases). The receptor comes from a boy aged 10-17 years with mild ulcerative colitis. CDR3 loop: CASSEQGFGYTF. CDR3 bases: TGTGCCAGCAGTGAACAGGGGTTTGGCTACACCTTC.